These 18 T cell receptor beta chains share one sample of origin, sequenced in a study of identical twins. TCRdb processed the 5' RACE reads anew with MiXCR; each CDR3 protein has one entry. Of about 730,000 distinct CDR3 sequences listed, about 20% are singletons. This sample also belongs to another study, concerning T cells expressing NK-cell markers.

The sequencing sample was made of PBMCs. Source of these receptors: a young woman in good health.

This clonotype showed up just a few times. The chain joins TRBV20-1 to TRBJ2-5, with D tentatively TRBD1 or TRBD2 (5 bases each). Germline CDR1 and CDR2: DFQATT and SNEGSKA (reference sequence). This CDR3 comprises 12 residues. Trimming cost V 6 bases and J 13 bases, with 21 bases left between them. The DNA of the CDR3 is TGCAGTGCGATGGGGATAGGGCCGGGGCTGTACTTC. Its protein product is CSAMGIGPGLYF.

This clonotype was detected a few times. The genes are TRBV5-5 and TRBJ1-1; unclear D gene. The V gene lost 4 bases and the J gene lost 1 base, with 11 bases spanning the gap. CDR3 length: 14 residues. Germline CDR1 SGHKS, CDR2 YYEKEE (reference sequence). The CDR3 region is CASSRPLGNTEAFF. The CDR3 bases are TGTGCCAGCAGCAGGCCATTGGGGAACACTGAAGCTTTCTTT.

The chain recombines TRBV12-3 or TRBV12-4 with TRBJ2-7; no clear D. The CDR3 runs to 14 residues. Trimming cost V 5 bases and J 2 bases, with 13 bases left between them. The CDR3 DNA follows: TGTGCCAGCAGTCAAACGGGTGCCCCCTACGAGCAGTACTTC. It yields the protein CASSQTGAPYEQYF.

This clonotype has a count of ten or more. This sequence joins TRBV29-1 and TRBJ1-2; no clear D gene. Trimming stripped 7 bases from V and 0 bases from J, with 9 bases between. In germline, CDR1 is SQVTM, CDR2 ANQGSEA. The CDR3 has 12 amino acids. The DNA for the CDR3 is TGCAGCGCTCCCCGGACTAACTATGGCTACACCTTC. This codes for CSAPRTNYGYTF. Based on the CDR3 plus reference TRBV29-1 and TRBJ1-2, the full variable domain is SAVISQKPSRDICQRGTSLTIQCQVDSQVTMMFWYRQQPGQSLTLIATANQGSEATYESGFVIDKFPISRPNLTFSTLTVSNMSPEDSSIYLCSAPRTNYGYTFGSGTRLTVV.

V usage is TRBV5-1 and J usage is TRBJ2-3; D gene uncertain. CDR3 length: 13 amino acids. The germline V gene has CDR1 SGHRS and CDR2 YFSETQ. Trimming pared 0 bases from V and 8 bases from J, leaving 10 bases between. The CDR3 reads CASSLERMATQYF. The CDR3 DNA follows: TGCGCCAGCAGCTTGGAAAGGATGGCTACGCAGTATTTT.

The chain employs TRBV2 and TRBJ2-3, with D possibly TRBD2 on 6 matching bases. V dropped 7 bases and J dropped 4 bases, with 12 bases sitting between them. The CDR3 length is 13 residues. Germline-derived CDR1 and CDR2 are SNHLY and FYNNEI. The CDR3 sequence: CASKLGRSDTQYF. CDR3 nucleotide sequence: TGTGCCAGCAAACTAGGGAGGTCAGATACGCAGTATTTT. Full variable domain (missing parts from reference TRBV2 and TRBJ2-3): EPEVTQTPSHQVTQMGQEVILRCVPISNHLYFYWYRQILGQKVEFLVSFYNNEISEKSEIFDDQFSVERPDGSNFTLKIRSTKLEDSAMYFCASKLGRSDTQYFGPGTRLTVL.

This clonotype has only a few counts. J is TRBJ2-2 and V is TRBV5-5; 7 nucleotides agree with TRBD1. V lost 3 bases and J lost 6; bases outside the gene matches: 11. Germline assignment: CDR1 SGHKS and CDR2 YYEKEE (reference sequence). This CDR3 comprises 16 residues. CDR3 region: CASSSLDRVGSGELFF. The DNA of the CDR3 is TGTGCCAGCAGCTCGCTCGACAGGGTAGGGTCCGGGGAGCTGTTTTTT. The full variable domain, in which reference TRBV5-5 and TRBJ2-2 provide the parts outside the CDR3, is DAGVTQSPTHLIKTRGQQVTLRCSPISGHKSVSWYQQVLGQGPQFIFQYYEKEERGRGNFPDRFSARQFPNYSSELNVNALLLGDSALYLCASSSLDRVGSGELFFGEGSRLTVL.

This clonotype was seen ten or more times. CDR3 protein: CASSRRTGDYEQYF. CDR3 sequence (DNA): TGCGCCAGCAGCAGGAGGACAGGGGACTACGAGCAGTACTTC. This chain connects TRBV5-1 to TRBJ2-7; TRBD1 matches at 9 bases. The CDR3 is 14 residues long. The V and J ends lost 4 bases and 3 bases, in that order; junction bases with no gene match: 5. CDR1 is SGHRS and CDR2 is YFSETQ in the germline V gene.

The chain is built from TRBV12-3 or TRBV12-4 and TRBJ1-1; D call uncertain. V lost 3 bases and J 5 bases, leaving 16 bases between the germline ends. The CDR3 has 15 amino acids. The CDR3 sequence is CASSFEGSPWTEAFF. The CDR3 DNA reads TGTGCCAGCAGTTTCGAGGGCAGCCCCTGGACTGAAGCTTTCTTT.

This clonotype has just a few counts. DNA for the CDR3: TGTGCCAGCAGCGAGGACTTTCGGAGTCAGCCCCAGCATTTT. This encodes CASSEDFRSQPQHF. This chain links TRBV2 with TRBJ1-5, with D unresolved. The length of the CDR3 is 14 residues. V lost 6 bases and J lost 6, with 15 bases in between. CDR1 is SNHLY and CDR2 is FYNNEI in the germline V gene.

This clonotype was seen more than once but under ten times. The chain employs TRBV4-3 and TRBJ1-2, with TRBD1 matching over 8 bases. With 4 bases clipped from V and 4 bases from J, the junction kept 5 bases outside the gene matches. Germline V gene data show CDR1 as LGHNA and CDR2 as YSLEER. The CDR3 covers 14 residues. The CDR3 region is CASSRPGQGYGYTF. Here the CDR3 DNA reads TGCGCCAGCAGCCGACCAGGACAGGGCTATGGCTACACCTTC.

This clonotype was seen only a few times. The chain combines TRBV20-1 with TRBJ2-3, with 9 nucleotides matching TRBD2. This CDR3 region has 15 residues. Germline V gene lookup returns CDR1 DFQATT and CDR2 SNEGSKA (reference sequence). J gave up 2 bases and V 6 bases, and 9 bases lay outside the gene matches. In DNA form, the CDR3 reads TGCAGTGCAATGGCACCTAGCGGGAACACAGATACGCAGTATTTT. Translation: CSAMAPSGNTDTQYF.

This clonotype has at least ten counts. The chain links TRBV7-9 to TRBJ2-5; 8 bases fit TRBD2. Per the germline V gene, CDR1 is SEHNR and CDR2 is FQNEAQ (reference sequence). Trimming cost V 4 bases and J 4 bases; bases outside gene matches: 5. CDR3 size: 14 residues. The CDR3 protein is CASSSPAGAETQYF. CDR3 DNA: TGTGCCAGCAGCTCTCCAGCGGGGGCAGAGACCCAGTACTTC.

This clonotype was seen only a few times. The rearrangement links TRBV27 to TRBJ2-7, with 7 bases aligning to TRBD2. The CDR3 is made up of 16 amino acids. With V trimmed by 6 bases and J by 5 bases, 16 bases remained unmatched. The germline gives CDR1 MNHEY, CDR2 SMNVEV (reference sequence). The CDR3 DNA reads as TGTGCCAGCAGACTGAGCCCCGGCGGGAGAGTCCACGAGCAGTACTTC. Translating gives CASRLSPGGRVHEQYF.

This clonotype turned up a few times. J is TRBJ1-2 and V is TRBV9; tentative D call: TRBD1 (6 bases). This CDR3 has 16 residues. CDR1 is SGDLS, CDR2 YYNGEE, per germline. The germline V and J ends were trimmed by 4 bases and 4 bases, with 20 bases remaining between them. DNA for the CDR3: TGTGCCAGCAGCAACGGGCGGGGGCTGTCCCTCTATGGCTACACCTTC. Its protein product is CASSNGRGLSLYGYTF.

This clonotype turned up a few times. V is TRBV12-3 or TRBV12-4 and J is TRBJ2-4; D could derive from TRBD1 or TRBD2 (6 bases each). Trimming pared 5 bases from V and 1 base from J, leaving 18 bases between. This CDR3 comprises 17 residues. The CDR3 here is CASSPYSGAGAKNIQYF. CDR3 coding DNA: TGTGCCAGCAGTCCTTACTCGGGGGCTGGGGCCAAAAACATTCAGTACTTC.

This clonotype was counted once. The chain couples TRBV7-8 to TRBJ2-5; D is uncertain. CDR1 and CDR2 (germline): SGHVS, FQNEAQ. The CDR3 spans 12 residues. The ends were cut back, 1 base at V and 6 bases at J, with 6 bases in the middle. In nucleotides, the CDR3 is TGTGCCAGCAGCTTAGTAAGGCAGACCCAGTACTTC. Its protein is CASSLVRQTQYF.

The V gene is TRBV12-3 or TRBV12-4, the J gene TRBJ2-5, with D perhaps TRBD2 (7 bases). This CDR3 has 13 residues. V was trimmed by 8 bases and J by 6 bases, leaving 16 bases between them. The CDR3 nucleotides read TGTGCCAGCCTTGGGGGGGGGCAAAAGACCCAGTACTTC. Translating it yields CASLGGGQKTQYF.